This T cell receptor (beta chain) was sequenced during a study of blood T cell repertoires in COVID-19 (dated by TCRdb to about 2020). General notes on the study: Samples from collaborators originated in the United States, Italy and Spain and spanned both the acute and convalescent phases of COVID-19. The prospective study material was composed of cDNA or gDNA derived from T cells, B-cell-depleted T cells, or PBMCs. A de-identified subject ID, COVID-19 status, age in years and sex were almost always included in the sample metadata. Where available, HLA class I and class II types were taken from metadata supplied by the sample provider and were not determined by assay-based typing. Subjects who had been exposed to COVID-19, were actively infected with it, or had recovered from it provided the deeply sampled blood TCRbeta repertoires that made up the dataset. The repertoires were released in a freely available public database intended as a resource for research on the immune response to SARS-CoV-2. The samples were drawn from two sources: the first 160 participants of the ongoing ImmuneRACE study, and about 1,300 subjects contributed by 6 global collaborators.

V is pared back by 5 bases and J by 2 bases, with 13 bases lying between the germline termini. CDR1 is given as SGHAT and CDR2 as FQNNGV, both from the germline V gene. Counted from cysteine to phenylalanine, this CDR3 has 15 amino acids. Only the CDR3 region is kept as DNA, spanning 45 bases read in frame from base 1. What the research found in general, with its limitations: How much clinical and demographic metadata was included differed by source and by participant, and the metadata was provided uncurated.

The collaborating institutions used their own protocols to collect whole blood in K2EDTA tubes. For TCRbeta analysis, collaborators shipped samples as frozen whole blood, isolated PBMCs, or DNA extracted from either of those sample types. Notes on this clone: Its antigen remains unidentified. Base qualities are not recorded, but no much larger clone differs from it by a single base.

The immunoSEQ Assay, a bias-controlled multiplex PCR, was used to amplify TCRbeta CDR3 regions from genomic DNA. The study's processing was this. Nucleated cell counts per sample were estimated from amplification of reference gene primers within the assay. To quantify the absolute abundance of each unique TCRbeta CDR3 rearrangement, sequence reads were collapsed and filtered. For each sample, productive Simpson clonality was calculated as the square root of Simpson's diversity index over productive rearrangements. What TCRdb holds here is the immuneACCESS table cut down to in-frame rearrangements. Part of the clones is not present; checked against another copy, under half of the missing clones reflect an unresolved V gene, and the others are unexplained. That table is the source of V, J and clone size, and D and trimming were worked out from the DNA. The sample table lists about 140,000 clones, 70% to 80% of them with a count of one. The ten largest clonotypes hold approximately 9% of the sample.

Material for sequencing was peripheral blood. The sequence was collected from a woman in her forties or fifties with active or convalescent COVID-19. The rearrangement joined TRBV11-2 to TRBJ1-5; the D gene cannot be resolved reliably. At the DNA level, the sequence is TGTGCCAGCAGCAAAGGACGGGGAGGCAATCAGCCCCAGCATTTT. Protein translation: CASSKGRGGNQPQHF. Reference TRBV11-2 and TRBJ1-5 proteins supply the regions before and after the CDR3; the full variable domain is: EAGVAQSPRYKIIEKRQSVAFWCNPISGHATLYWYQQILGQGPKLLIQFQNNGVVDDSQLPKDRFSAERLKGVDSTLKIQPAKLEDSAVYLCASSKGRGGNQPQHFGDGTRLSIL.